Listed below are T cell receptor beta chains from one sample, sequenced in a study of control samples from healthy donors and cancer patients. Measured with immunoSEQ multiplex PCR; TCRdb has only the in-frame clones, and not every one. The table records almost 85,000 clones, around 80% of them present only once. Sample: PBMCs. The source is a man aged 60 to 75 with head and neck cancer. The CDR3 runs from the conserved cysteine through the conserved F or W. The D gene is left open where the match is weak. The size entry is marked missing in some rows and otherwise reads once, few, many or a size class.

clone_size d_call j_call v_call cdr3_nt cdr3_aa
. TRBD1 TRBJ1-2 TRBV15 TGTGCCACCAGCAGAGACAGGGGGTTCAGCTATGGCTACACCTTC CATSRDRGFSYGYTF
. . TRBJ2-7 TRBV2 TGTGCCAGCAGTGTAGTACAGGGCGTACACGAGCAGTACTTC CASSVVQGVHEQYF
. . TRBJ2-1 TRBV15 TGTGCCACCAGCAGAGATGTGGGAGGGGGTTCCAATGAGCAGTTCTTC CATSRDVGGGSNEQFF
. TRBD1 TRBJ2-7 TRBV28 TGTGCCAGCAGTTTTTTTCGATTACGGGACAGGGTCCTTGGGCAGTACTTC CASSFFRLRDRVLGQYF
. . TRBJ2-3 TRBV3-1/TRBV3-2 TGTGCCAGCAGCCAACAGATTAGCACAGATACGCAGTATTTT CASSQQISTDTQYF
. . TRBJ1-5 TRBV6-5 TGTGCCAGCAGTTATTTTTTGGGTCAGCCCCAGCATTTT CASSYFLGQPQHF
once . TRBJ1-2 TRBV19 TGTGCCAGTAGTATGTACAGTACGTCCTATGGCTACACCTTC CASSMYSTSYGYTF
. . TRBJ1-5 TRBV28 TGTGCCAGCAGTTCTCAAGGTTTGGGAGATGTAGCCCAGCATTTT CASSSQGLGDVAQHF
. TRBD2 TRBJ2-7 TRBV5-1 TGCGCCAGCAGCAGCGGGACTAGCGGATACGAGCAGTACTTC CASSSGTSGYEQYF
. . TRBJ1-5 TRBV18 TGTGCCAGCTCACCACGCACAGGGAATTTAGCGGATCAGCCCCAGCATTTT CASSPRTGNLADQPQHF
. . TRBJ1-3 TRBV6-5 TGTGCCAGCACTCCCCTGATGGGAATTGGAAACACCATATATTTT CASTPLMGIGNTIYF